Reported below is one TCR beta chain. Antigen: not known. V shed 4 bases and J 5 bases; nucleotides not matched to a gene: 7. This CDR3 contains 14 residues. Germline CDR1 and CDR2: SGHDT and YYEEEE. Bulk PBMC genomic DNA spanned ten immunoSEQ deep plates. Assay used: immunoSEQ multiplex PCR; TCRdb lists only in-frame clones, some missing. Of around 440,000 clones detected, around 77% appear once; the ten largest clones hold approximately 12%. The source of the sample is a study of shared clonotypes between healthy human individuals. Extraction of genomic DNA in unsorted samples used around 82 million PBMCs. Study results and limitations: Collection of samples was limited to blood; tissue repertoires likely differ. Deeper or shallower sequencing was expected to change how clonotypes are shared among donors.

This clonotype was obtained from a woman between 40 and 50 years old in good health. Some clones in this sample may be carry-over from other donors' samples. The source material was PBMCs. The chain employs TRBV5-6 and TRBJ1-1; TRBD1 aligns across 8 bases. The CDR3 bases are TGTGCCAGCAGCGGGACGGGGACAGGTACTGAAGCTTTCTTT. It yields the protein CASSGTGTGTEAFF.